This T cell receptor beta chain was sequenced in a study of CD8+ T cells in alopecia areata. cDNA serving as the sequencing template came from extracted, reverse transcribed RNA. The data were produced by immunoSEQ multiplex PCR, yet TCRdb's version contains in-frame clones alone and is incomplete. The sample lists some 120,000 clones; approximately 57% were seen once. Germline CDR1 reads LNHDA; CDR2 reads SQIVND (reference sequence). CDR3 size: 15 residues. Deletions cut 0 bases from V and 2 bases from J, with 10 bases between. Treatment denoted: oral pan-JAK inhibitor, 5-10 mg twice daily. The sample here was CD4+ T cells sorted from blood, taken at week 4, from a patient treated with tofacitinib. V is TRBV19 and J is TRBJ2-5; D is unresolved. The origin of this receptor is a human donor with alopecia areata. The CDR3 reads CASSIDTDRQETQYF. Here the CDR3 DNA reads TGTGCCAGTAGTATAGATACGGATCGACAAGAGACCCAGTACTTC.